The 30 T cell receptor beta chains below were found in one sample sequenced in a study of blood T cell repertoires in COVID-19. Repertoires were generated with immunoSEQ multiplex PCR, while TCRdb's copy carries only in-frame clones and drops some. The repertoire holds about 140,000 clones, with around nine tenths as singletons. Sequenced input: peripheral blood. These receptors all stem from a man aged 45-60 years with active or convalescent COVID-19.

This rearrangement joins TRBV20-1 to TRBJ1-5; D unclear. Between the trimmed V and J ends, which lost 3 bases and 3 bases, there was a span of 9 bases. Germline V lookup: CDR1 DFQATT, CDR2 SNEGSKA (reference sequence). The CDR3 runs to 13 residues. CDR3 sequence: CSASRQDNQPQHF. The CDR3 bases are TGCAGTGCTAGTCGGCAGGACAATCAGCCCCAGCATTTT.

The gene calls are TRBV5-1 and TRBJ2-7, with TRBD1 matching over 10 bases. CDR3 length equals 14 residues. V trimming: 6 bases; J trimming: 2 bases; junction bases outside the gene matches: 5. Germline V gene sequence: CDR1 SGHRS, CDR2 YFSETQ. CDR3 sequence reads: CASKTGTGAYEQYF. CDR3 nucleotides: TGCGCCAGCAAAACCGGGACAGGGGCCTACGAGCAGTACTTC.

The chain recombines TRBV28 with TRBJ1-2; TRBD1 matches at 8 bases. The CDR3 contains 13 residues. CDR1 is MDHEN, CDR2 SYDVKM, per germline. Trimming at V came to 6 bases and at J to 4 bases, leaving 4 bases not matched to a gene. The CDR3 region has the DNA TGTGCCAGCAGCGACAGGGGTCCCTATGGCTACACCTTC. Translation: CASSDRGPYGYTF.

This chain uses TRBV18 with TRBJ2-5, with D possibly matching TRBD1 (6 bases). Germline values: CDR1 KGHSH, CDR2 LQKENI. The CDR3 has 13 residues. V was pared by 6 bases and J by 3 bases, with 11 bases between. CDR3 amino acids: CASSRDIEETQYF. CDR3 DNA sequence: TGTGCCAGCTCCAGGGACATAGAAGAGACCCAGTACTTC.

The CDR3 here is CASRALAGGQFF. The DNA of the CDR3 is TGTGCCAGTAGGGCACTAGCGGGGGGGCAGTTCTTC. The V and J genes are TRBV19 and TRBJ2-1; 12 positions match TRBD2. Per germline, CDR1 LNHDA and CDR2 SQIVND (reference sequence). Trimming at V came to 6 bases and at J to 12 bases, leaving 3 bases not matched to a gene. The CDR3 sequence is 12 residues long.

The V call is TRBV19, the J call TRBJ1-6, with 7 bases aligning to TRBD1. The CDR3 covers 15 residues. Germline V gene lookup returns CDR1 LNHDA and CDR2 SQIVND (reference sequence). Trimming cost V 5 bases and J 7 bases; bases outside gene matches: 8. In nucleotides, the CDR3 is TGTGCCAGTAGTGATTTCCGGGACAGAAATTCACCCCTCCACTTT. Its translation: CASSDFRDRNSPLHF.

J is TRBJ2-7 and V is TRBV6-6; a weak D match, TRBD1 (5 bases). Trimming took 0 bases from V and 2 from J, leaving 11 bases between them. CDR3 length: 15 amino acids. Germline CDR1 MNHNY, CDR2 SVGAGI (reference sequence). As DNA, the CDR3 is TGTGCCAGCAGTTACTCTCTTGACAGACCCTACGAGCAGTACTTC. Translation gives CASSYSLDRPYEQYF.

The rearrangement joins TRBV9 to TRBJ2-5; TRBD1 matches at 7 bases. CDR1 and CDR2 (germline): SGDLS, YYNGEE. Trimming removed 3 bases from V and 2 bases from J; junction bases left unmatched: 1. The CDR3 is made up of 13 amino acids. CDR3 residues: CASSAGQQETQYF. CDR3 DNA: TGTGCCAGCAGCGCGGGACAGCAAGAGACCCAGTACTTC.

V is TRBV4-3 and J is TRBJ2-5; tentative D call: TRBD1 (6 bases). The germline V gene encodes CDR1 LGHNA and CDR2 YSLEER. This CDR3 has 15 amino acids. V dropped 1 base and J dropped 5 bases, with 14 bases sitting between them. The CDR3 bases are TGCGCCAGCAGCCAAGTCAGGGGATCGGGGGAGACCCAGTACTTC. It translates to CASSQVRGSGETQYF.

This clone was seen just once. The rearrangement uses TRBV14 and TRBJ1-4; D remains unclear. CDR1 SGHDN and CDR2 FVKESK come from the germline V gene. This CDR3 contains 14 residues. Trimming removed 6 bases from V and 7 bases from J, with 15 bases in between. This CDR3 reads CASSLSGILEKLFF. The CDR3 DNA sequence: TGTGCCAGCAGTCTATCGGGTATCCTTGAAAAACTGTTTTTT.

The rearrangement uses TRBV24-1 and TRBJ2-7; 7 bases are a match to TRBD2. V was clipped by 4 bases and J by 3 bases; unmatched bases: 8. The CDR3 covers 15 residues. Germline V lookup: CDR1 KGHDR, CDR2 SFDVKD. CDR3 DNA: TGTGCCACCAGTGACCAGAGGGGAGGGATCTACGAGCAGTACTTC. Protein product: CATSDQRGGIYEQYF.

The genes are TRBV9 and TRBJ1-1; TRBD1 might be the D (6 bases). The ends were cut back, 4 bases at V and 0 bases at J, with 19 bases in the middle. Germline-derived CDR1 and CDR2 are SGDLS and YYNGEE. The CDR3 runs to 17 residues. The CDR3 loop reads CASSPRGGLMMNTEAFF. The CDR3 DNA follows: TGTGCCAGCAGCCCTCGGGGGGGCCTCATGATGAACACTGAAGCTTTCTTT.

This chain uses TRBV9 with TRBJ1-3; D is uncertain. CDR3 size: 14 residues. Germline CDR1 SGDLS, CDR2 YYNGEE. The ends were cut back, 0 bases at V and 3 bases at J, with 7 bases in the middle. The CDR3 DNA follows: TGTGCCAGCAGCGTAGGGGGAGATGGAAACACCATATATTTT. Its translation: CASSVGGDGNTIYF.

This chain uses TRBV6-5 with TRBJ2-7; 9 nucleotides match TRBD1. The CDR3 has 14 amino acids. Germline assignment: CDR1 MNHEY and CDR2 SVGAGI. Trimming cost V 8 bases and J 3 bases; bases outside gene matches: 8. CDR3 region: CASGLGDRVYEQYF. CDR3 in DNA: TGTGCCAGCGGATTGGGGGACAGGGTCTACGAGCAGTACTTC.

CDR3 DNA sequence: TGTGCCAGCAGCCGGACAGGGAGTTTCCCCACAGATACGCAGTATTTT. Its translation: CASSRTGSFPTDTQYF. The chain employs TRBV28 and TRBJ2-3; 8 bases align to TRBD1. Looked up from germline, CDR1 is MDHEN and CDR2 is SYDVKM. The CDR3 has 16 amino acids. Trimming cost V 6 bases and J 2 bases; bases outside gene matches: 10.

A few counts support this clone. CDR3 nucleotide sequence: TGTGCCAGCTCACCACGGGCAGGTAATCAGCCCCAGCATTTT. This encodes CASSPRAGNQPQHF. V usage is TRBV18 and J usage is TRBJ1-5; D gene ambiguous. The germline V gene has CDR1 KGHSH and CDR2 LQKENI. The CDR3 has 14 residues. V lost 1 base and J 4 bases, leaving 8 bases between the germline ends.

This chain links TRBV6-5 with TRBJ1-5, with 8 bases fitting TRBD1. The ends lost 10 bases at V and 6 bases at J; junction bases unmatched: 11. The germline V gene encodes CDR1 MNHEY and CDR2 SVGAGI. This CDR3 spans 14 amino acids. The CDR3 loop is CATSRQGSFQPQHF. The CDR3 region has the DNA TGTGCCACCTCAAGACAGGGGAGTTTTCAGCCCCAGCATTTT.

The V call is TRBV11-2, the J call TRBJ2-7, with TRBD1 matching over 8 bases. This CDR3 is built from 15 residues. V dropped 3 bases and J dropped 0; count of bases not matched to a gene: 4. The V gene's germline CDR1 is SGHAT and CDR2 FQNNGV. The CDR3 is CASSFVDRASYEQYF. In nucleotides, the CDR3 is TGTGCCAGCAGCTTTGTGGACAGGGCCTCCTACGAGCAGTACTTC.

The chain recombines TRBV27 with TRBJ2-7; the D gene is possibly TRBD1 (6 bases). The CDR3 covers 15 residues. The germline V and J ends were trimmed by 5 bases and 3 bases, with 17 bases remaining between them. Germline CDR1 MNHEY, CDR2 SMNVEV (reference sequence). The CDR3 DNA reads TGTGCCAGCAGTATACCCGACAGGAGAGACTACGAGCAGTACTTC. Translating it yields CASSIPDRRDYEQYF.

The CDR3 region has the DNA TGCAGCTCAGGAGGGGTAGGGGGCGCTTGGGATGAGCAGTTCTTC. Its protein is CSSGGVGGAWDEQFF. This sequence joins TRBV29-1 and TRBJ2-1; a possible D gene is TRBD1 (7 bases). From germline, CDR1 is SQVTM and CDR2 ANQGSEA. Trimming took off 8 bases at V and 8 bases at J, with 25 bases between the two ends. CDR3 length: 15 amino acids.

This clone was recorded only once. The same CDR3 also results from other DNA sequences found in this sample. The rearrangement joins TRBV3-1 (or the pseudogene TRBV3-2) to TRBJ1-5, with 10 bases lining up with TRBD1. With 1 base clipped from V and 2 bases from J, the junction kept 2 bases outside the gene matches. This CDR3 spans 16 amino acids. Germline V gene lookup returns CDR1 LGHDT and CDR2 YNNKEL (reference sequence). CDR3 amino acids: CASSQAGTGGNQPQHF. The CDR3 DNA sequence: TGTGCCAGCAGCCAAGCAGGGACAGGGGGCAATCAGCCCCAGCATTTT.

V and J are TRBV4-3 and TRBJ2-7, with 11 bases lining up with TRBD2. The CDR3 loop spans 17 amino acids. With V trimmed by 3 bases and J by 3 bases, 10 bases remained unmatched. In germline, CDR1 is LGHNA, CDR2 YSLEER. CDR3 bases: TGCGCCAGCAGCCAGGGCTTGTCTAGCGGGGGGATCTACGAGCAGTACTTC. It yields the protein CASSQGLSSGGIYEQYF.

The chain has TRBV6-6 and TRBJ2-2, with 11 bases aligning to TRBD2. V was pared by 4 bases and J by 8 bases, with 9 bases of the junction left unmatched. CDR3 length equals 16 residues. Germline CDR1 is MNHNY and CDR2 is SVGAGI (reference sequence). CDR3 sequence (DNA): TGTGCCAGCAGTTCTCTGGGACTAGCGGTCGTTGGGGAGCTGTTTTTT. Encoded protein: CASSSLGLAVVGELFF.

The CDR3 here is CASSWTGADEQYF. CDR3 in DNA: TGTGCCAGCAGTTGGACAGGGGCGGACGAGCAGTACTTC. The chain uses TRBV27 and TRBJ2-7, with 9 bases that match TRBD1. The CDR3 sequence is 13 residues long. V dropped 4 bases and J dropped 5; count of bases not matched to a gene: 3. Germline lookup yields CDR1 MNHEY and CDR2 SMNVEV (reference sequence).

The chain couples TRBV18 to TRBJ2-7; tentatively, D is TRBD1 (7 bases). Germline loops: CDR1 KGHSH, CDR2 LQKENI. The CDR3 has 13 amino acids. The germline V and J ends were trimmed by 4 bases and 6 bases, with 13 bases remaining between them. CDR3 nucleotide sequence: TGTGCCAGCTCACTAAGACAGGGAGGCGAGCAGTACTTC. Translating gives CASSLRQGGEQYF. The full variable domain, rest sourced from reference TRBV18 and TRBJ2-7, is NAGVMQNPRHLVRRRGQEARLRCSPMKGHSHVYWYRQLPEEGLKFMVYLQKENIIDESGMPKERFSAEFPKEGPSILRIQQVVRGDSAAYFCASSLRQGGEQYFGPGTRLTVT.

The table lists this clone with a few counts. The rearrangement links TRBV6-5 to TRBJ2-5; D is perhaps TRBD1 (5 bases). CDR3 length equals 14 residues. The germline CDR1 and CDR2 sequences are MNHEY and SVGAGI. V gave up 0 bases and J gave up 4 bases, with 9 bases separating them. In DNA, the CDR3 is TGTGCCAGCAGTTACTCCTACAGGCTAGAGACCCAGTACTTC. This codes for CASSYSYRLETQYF.

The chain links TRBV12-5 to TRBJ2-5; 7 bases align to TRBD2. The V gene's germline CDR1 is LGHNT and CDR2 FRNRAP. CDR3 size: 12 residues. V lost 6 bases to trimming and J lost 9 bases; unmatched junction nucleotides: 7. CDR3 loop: CASGPGGRPQYF. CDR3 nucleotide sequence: TGTGCTAGTGGCCCCGGGGGGAGACCCCAGTACTTC.

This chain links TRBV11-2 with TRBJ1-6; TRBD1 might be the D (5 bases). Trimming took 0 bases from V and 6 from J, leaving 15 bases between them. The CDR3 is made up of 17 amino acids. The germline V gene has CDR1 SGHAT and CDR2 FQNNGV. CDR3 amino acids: CASSLETHRRSNSPLHF. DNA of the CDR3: TGTGCCAGCAGCTTAGAGACACACAGGCGCTCTAATTCACCCCTCCACTTT.

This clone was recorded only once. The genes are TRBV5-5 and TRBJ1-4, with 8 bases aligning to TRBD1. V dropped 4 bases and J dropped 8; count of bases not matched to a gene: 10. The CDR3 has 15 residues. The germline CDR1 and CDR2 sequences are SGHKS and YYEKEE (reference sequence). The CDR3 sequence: CASSRFTGGKEKLFF. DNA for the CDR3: TGTGCCAGCAGCCGTTTTACAGGGGGTAAAGAAAAACTGTTTTTT. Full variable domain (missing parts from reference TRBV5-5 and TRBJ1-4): DAGVTQSPTHLIKTRGQQVTLRCSPISGHKSVSWYQQVLGQGPQFIFQYYEKEERGRGNFPDRFSARQFPNYSSELNVNALLLGDSALYLCASSRFTGGKEKLFFGSGTQLSVL.

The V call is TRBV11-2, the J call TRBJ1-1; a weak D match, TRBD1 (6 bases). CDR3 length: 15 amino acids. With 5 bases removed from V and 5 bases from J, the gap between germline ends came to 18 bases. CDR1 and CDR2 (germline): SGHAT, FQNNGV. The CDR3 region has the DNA TGTGCCAGCAGCCGGGTGGGGGCTTATAGGACTGAAGCTTTCTTT. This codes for CASSRVGAYRTEAFF.